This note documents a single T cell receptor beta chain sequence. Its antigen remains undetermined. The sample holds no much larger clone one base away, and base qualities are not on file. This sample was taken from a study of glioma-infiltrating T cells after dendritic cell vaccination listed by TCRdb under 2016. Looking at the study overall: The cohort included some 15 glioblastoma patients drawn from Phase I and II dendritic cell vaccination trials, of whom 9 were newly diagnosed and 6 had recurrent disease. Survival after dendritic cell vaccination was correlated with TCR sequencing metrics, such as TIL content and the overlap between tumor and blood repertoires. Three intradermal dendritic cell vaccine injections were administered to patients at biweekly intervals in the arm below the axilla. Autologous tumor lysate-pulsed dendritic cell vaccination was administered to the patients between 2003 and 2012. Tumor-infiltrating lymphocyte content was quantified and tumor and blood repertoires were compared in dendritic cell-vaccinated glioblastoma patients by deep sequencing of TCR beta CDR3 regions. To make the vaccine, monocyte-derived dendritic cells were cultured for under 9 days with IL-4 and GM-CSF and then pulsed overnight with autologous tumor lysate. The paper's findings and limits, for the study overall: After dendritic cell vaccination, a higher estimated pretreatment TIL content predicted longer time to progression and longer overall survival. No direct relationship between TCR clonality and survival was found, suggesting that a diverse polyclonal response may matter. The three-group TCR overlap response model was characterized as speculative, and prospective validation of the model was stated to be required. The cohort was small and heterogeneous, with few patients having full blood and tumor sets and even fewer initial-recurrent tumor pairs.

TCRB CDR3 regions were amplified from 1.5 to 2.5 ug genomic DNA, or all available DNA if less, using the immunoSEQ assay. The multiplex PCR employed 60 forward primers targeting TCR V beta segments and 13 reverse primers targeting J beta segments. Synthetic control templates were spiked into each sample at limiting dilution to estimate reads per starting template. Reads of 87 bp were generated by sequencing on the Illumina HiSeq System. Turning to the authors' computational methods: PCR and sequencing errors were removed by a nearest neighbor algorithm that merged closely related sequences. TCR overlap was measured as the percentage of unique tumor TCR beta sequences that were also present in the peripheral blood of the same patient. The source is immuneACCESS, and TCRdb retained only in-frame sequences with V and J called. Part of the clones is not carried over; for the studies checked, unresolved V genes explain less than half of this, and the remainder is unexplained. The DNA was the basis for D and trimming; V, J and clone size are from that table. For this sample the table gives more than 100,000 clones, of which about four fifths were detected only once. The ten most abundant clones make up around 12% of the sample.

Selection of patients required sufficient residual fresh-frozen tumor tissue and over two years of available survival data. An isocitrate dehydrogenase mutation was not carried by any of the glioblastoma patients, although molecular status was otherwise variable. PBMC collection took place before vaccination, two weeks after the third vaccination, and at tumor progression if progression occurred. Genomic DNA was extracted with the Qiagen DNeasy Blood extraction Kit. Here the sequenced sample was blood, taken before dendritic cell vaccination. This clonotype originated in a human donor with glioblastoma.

The CDR3 protein sequence reads: CASSFSRTPDYGYTF. The DNA sequence is as follows: TGTGCCAGCAGTTTCTCCAGAACCCCTGACTATGGCTACACCTTC. The V gene is TRBV27 and the J gene is TRBJ1-2, with no reliable assignment of the D segment. The V end loses 3 bases and the J end loses 3 bases, and a stretch of 14 bases separates them. Spanning cysteine to phenylalanine, the CDR3 consists of 15 amino acids. The DNA shown is the 45-base CDR3, in frame from base 1. Taken from the germline V gene (reference sequence), the CDR1 and CDR2 loops are MNHEY and SMNVEV.